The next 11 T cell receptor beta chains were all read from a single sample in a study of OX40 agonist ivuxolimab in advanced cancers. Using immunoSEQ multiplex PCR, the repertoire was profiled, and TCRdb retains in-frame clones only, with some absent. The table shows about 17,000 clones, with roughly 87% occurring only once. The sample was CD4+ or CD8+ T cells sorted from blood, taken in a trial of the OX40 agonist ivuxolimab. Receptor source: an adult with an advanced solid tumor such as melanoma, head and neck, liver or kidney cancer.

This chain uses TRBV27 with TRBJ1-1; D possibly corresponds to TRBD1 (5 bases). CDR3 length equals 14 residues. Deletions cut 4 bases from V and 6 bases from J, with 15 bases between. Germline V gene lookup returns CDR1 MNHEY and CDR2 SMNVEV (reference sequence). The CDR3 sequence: CASSWQGLTAEAFF. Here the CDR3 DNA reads TGTGCCAGCAGTTGGCAGGGTCTAACTGCTGAAGCTTTCTTT.

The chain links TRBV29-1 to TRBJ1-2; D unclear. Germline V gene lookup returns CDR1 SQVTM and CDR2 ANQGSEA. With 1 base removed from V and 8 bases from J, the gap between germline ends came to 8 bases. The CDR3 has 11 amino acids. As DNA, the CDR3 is TGCAGCGTTGAAGTGGACCGAGGCTACACCTTC. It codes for CSVEVDRGYTF.

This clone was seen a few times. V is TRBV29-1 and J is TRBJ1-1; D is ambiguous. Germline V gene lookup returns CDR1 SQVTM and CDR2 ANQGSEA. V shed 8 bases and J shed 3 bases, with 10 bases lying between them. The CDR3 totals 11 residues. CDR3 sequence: CSSHTHTEAFF. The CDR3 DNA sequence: TGCAGCTCTCACACTCACACTGAAGCTTTCTTT.

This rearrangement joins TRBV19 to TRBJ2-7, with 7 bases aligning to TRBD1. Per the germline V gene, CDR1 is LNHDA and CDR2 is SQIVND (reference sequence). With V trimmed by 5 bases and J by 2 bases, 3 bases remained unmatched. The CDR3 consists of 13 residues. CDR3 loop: CASSAGQAYEQYF. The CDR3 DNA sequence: TGTGCCAGTAGTGCCGGACAGGCCTACGAGCAGTACTTC.

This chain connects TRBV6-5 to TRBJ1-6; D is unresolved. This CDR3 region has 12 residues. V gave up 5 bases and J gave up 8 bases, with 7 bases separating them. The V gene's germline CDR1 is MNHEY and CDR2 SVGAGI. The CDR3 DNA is TGTGCCAGCAGTGAACTATATTCACCCCTCCACTTT. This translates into CASSELYSPLHF.

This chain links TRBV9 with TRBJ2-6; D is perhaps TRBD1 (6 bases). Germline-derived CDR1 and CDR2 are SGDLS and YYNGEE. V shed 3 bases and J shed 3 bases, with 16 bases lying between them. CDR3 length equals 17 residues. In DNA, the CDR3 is TGTGCCAGCAGCGCAAACAGGGTAAGGGTTGGGGCCAACGTCCTGACTTTC. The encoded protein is CASSANRVRVGANVLTF.

The CDR3 here is CASSSRGLAGEQYF. CDR3 DNA: TGTGCCAGCAGCTCACGGGGCTTGGCGGGTGAGCAGTACTTC. The V and J genes are TRBV6-1 and TRBJ2-7; D is tentatively TRBD1 or TRBD2 (5 bases each). The V gene's germline CDR1 is MNHNS and CDR2 SASEGT. Trimming removed 6 bases from V and 7 bases from J, with 19 bases in between. This CDR3 is 14 amino acids long.

The DNA of the CDR3 is TGTGCCAGCAGTTACGGTGGGCCGGGTAGCTACGAGCAGTACTTC. It encodes CASSYGGPGSYEQYF. The chain carries TRBV6-5 and TRBJ2-7; no clear D. The CDR3 is made up of 15 amino acids. Looked up from germline, CDR1 is MNHEY and CDR2 is SVGAGI. The V and J ends lost 2 bases and 3 bases respectively, with 14 bases between them.

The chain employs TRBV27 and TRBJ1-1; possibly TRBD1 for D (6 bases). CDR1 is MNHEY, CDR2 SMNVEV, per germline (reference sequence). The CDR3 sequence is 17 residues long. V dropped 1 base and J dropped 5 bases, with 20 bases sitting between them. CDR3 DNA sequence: TGTGCCAGCAGTTTATATTGGGGAGGGGGACGAAAAACTGAAGCTTTCTTT. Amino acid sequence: CASSLYWGGGRKTEAFF.

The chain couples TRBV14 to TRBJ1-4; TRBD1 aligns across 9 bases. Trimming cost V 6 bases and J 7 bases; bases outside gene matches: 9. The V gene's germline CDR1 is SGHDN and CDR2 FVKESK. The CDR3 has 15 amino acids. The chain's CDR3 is CASRPTGTGFEKLFF. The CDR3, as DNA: TGTGCCAGCAGACCCACTGGGACAGGGTTTGAAAAACTGTTTTTT.

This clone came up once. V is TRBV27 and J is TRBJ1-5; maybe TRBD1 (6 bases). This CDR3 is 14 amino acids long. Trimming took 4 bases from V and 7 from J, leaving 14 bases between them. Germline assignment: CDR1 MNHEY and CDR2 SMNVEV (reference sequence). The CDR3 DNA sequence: TGTGCCAGCAGTTCACTACAGGGAGGCCAGCCCCAGCATTTT. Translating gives CASSSLQGGQPQHF.